This T cell receptor (beta chain) was recorded in a study of long-term antiretroviral therapy in people with HIV (dated by TCRdb to between 2021 and 2023). Regarding the research as a whole: The earliest samples were collected about a decade before the 2015 WHO recommendation for immediate ART, when ART was typically delayed until CD4 counts fell. This retrospective serial study examined whether starting ART and sustained HIV suppression were associated with changes in the composition and diversity of the TRB repertoire in peripheral blood. A total of 150 to 200 cryopreserved PBMC samples were contributed to the cohort by 30 adults with confirmed HIV infection, with samples collected serially over a mean of 6 years (range 1-12). Of the roughly 32 participants with HIV, roughly 10 were female. No cross-contamination during QIAcube processing was seen in test extractions of a monoclonal T-cell line run alongside around 31 polyclonal samples.

What the research found in general, with its limitations: The samples span the years 2004 to 2017, and the ART regimens used at that time may not be as effective as current regimens. The repertoire was dominated across all time points by expanded TRB clones identified before ART initiation, although this dominance was seen to fluctuate and to decrease in many PLHIV after ART. Starting ART was linked to a significant rise in TRB diversity, yet even with long-term ART the diversity remained significantly lower than in transplant donor controls. HIV repertoires had narrower CDR3 length ranges than controls, and the network structure suggested an antigen-experienced repertoire that shifted only slightly toward naive after ART. Because cell numbers in pre-ART samples were limited, unsorted PBMC were profiled instead of sorted CD4+ and CD8+ T cells. Inferences about post-ART repertoire changes were limited because no data were available on ART adherence, viral resistance or therapy changes. Owing to limited PBMC availability, only the TCR beta chain was sequenced, without alpha chain pairing.

To be included, a participant needed at least one PBMC sample from before ART initiation plus at least two post-ART samples. All participants with HIV were treated in the United States of America. Before DNA extraction, cryopreserved samples containing about 0.9-10 million PBMC were thawed and washed. At the time of the earliest PBMC sample, participants with HIV were aged between about 23 and 54 years. PBMC samples were contributed by each participant from 1-4 timepoints before ART initiation and 2-8 timepoints after ART initiation, with a median of 7 samples. Serial HIV viral load, CD4+ T-cell count, ART history and demographic data were obtained for every participant. Genomic DNA was extracted from unsorted PBMC with a Qiagen kit on a QIAcube, with processing performed in batches of 12 samples. The immunoSEQ hsTCRB v3.0 assay was used at survey level resolution to sequence the TRB variable region. TRB sequencing targeted a depth of roughly 40,000-55,000 T-cell genomes per sample. TRB libraries were pooled and sequenced on an Illumina MiSeq using a v3 150-cycle kit. Per the source publication's procedure: Repertoire analysis ran in R within a reproducible Nextflow workflow covering QC, data transformation and analysis. Custom analyses were implemented in LymphoSeq2, an R package for AIRR-Seq data exploration. Several samples that produced fewer than 5000 total TRB sequences were removed, so approximately 170 HIV repertoires were analyzed. Of the approximately 190 retained HIV repertoires, 55 to 60 were collected before and 120 to 130 after ART initiation. Each repertoire was downsampled to 5000 TRB nucleotide sequences, and summary statistics were averaged across 100 downsampling iterations. The analysis kept only TRB sequences whose CDR3 regions were at least seven amino acids long. A Shannon entropy-derived clonality score and the Gini coefficient were used to measure diversity. In the repertoire networks, any two of the top 5000 CDR3 amino acid sequences were linked whenever the two sequences differed by an edit distance of one. GLIPH2 predicted antigen specificity groups and MHC restriction for TRB CDR3 amino acid sequences. Known CMV, EBV, HIV or tissue antigen associations were flagged by matching CDR3 amino acid sequences against VDJdb and McPAS-TCR. Pre-ART, post-ART and control groups were compared with Wilcoxon signed-rank tests and Holm-Bonferroni correction. TCRdb limited this immuneACCESS table to in-frame rearrangements with V and J called. A share of clones is missing; checked studies link under half to unresolved V genes, and the rest is unexplained. V, J and clone size are taken as reported in that table, and D and trimming were inferred from the DNA itself. The sample yields tens of thousands of clones; around four fifths were counted once. The top ten clonotypes cover around 13% of the sample.

Looking up the germline V gene yields CDR1 MRHNA and CDR2 SNTAGT. V is pared back by 0 bases and J by 2 bases, with 2 bases lying between the germline termini. The CDR3 runs 14 residues from the cysteine to the phenylalanine. Only the CDR3 DNA stays, 42 bases, in frame from base 1. Details on this clone: Its antigen remains unidentified. Base qualities were left out, and no much larger clone turns up one base away.

The sample was unsorted PBMCs, taken 0.3 years after starting antiretroviral therapy. This TCR derives from a man between 18 and 35 years old with HIV. The rearrangement joined TRBV6-4 to TRBJ2-6, with the D gene uncertain. For the CDR3, the sequence is CASSDSAGANVLTF. In nucleotide form, the sequence is TGTGCCAGCAGTGACTCCGCTGGGGCCAACGTCCTGACTTTC.